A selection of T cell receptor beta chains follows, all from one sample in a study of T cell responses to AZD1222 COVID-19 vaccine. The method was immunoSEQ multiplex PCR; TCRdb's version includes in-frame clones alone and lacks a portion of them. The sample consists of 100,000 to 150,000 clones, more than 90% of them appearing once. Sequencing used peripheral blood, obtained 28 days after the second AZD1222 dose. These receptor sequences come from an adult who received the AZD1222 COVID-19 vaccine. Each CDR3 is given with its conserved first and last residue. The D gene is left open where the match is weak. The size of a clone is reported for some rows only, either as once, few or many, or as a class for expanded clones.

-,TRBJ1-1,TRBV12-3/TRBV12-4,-,TGTGCCAGCAGTTTTCGAAGTGGGACTGAAGCTTTCTTT,CASSFRSGTEAFF
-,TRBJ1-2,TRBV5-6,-,TGTGCCAGCAGCTTGGCCTCTCAAGGGTGCACCTTC,CASSLASQGCTF
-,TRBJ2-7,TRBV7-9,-,TGTGCCAGCAGCCCGTCTACCTACGAGCAGTACTTC,CASSPSTYEQYF
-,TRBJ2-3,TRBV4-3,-,TGCGCCAGCAGCCAAGATTTCCAGGGAATAAGCACAGATACGCAGTATTTT,CASSQDFQGISTDTQYF
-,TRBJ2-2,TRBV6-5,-,TGTGCCAGCAGTTACGTAGGCAGGCAGACTACCGGGGAGCTGTTTTTT,CASSYVGRQTTGELFF
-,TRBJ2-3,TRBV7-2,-,TGTGCCAGCAGCGGTAGCGTGGCGAGCACAGATACGCAGTATTTT,CASSGSVASTDTQYF
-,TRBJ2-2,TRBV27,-,TGTGCCAGCAGTGAGGGAAACACCGGGGAGCTGTTTTTT,CASSEGNTGELFF
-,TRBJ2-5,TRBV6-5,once,TGTGCCAGCTCCCCCACAAGTGAGACCCAGTACTTC,CASSPTSETQYF
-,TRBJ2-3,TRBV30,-,TGTGCCTACCGGCCGGGTGAAAGGGGCACAGATACGCAGTATTTT,CAYRPGERGTDTQYF
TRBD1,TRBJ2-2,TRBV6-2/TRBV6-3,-,TGTGCCAGCAGTTTGACAGGGTCGGACACCGGGGAGCTGTTTTTT,CASSLTGSDTGELFF
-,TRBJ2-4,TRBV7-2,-,TGTGCCAGCAGCTTAGAGGGCAGGGTAGCTCTGTACGGCAAAAACATTCAGTACTTC,CASSLEGRVALYGKNIQYF
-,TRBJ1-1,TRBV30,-,TGTGCCAGTAAGGGACACTCGAACACTGAAGCTTTCTTT,CASKGHSNTEAFF
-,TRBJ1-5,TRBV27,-,TGTGCCAGCAGTCCAATAGGGACGGCGGGGAGGACGAATCAGCCCCAGCATTTT,CASSPIGTAGRTNQPQHF
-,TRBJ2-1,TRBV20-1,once,TGCAGTGCTAGCCAAACCTATGAGCAGTTCTTC,CSASQTYEQFF
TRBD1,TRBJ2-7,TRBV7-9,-,TGTGCCAGCAGCTCGAGGGGGCAGGGGGCTTACGAGCAGTACTTC,CASSSRGQGAYEQYF
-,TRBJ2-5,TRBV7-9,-,TGTGCCAGCAGCCCCTCATTTGGAGTCCAAGAGACCCAGTACTTC,CASSPSFGVQETQYF
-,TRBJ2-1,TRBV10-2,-,TGCGCCAGCATGAGAGGGGGGGGGAATGAGCAGTTCTTC,CASMRGGGNEQFF
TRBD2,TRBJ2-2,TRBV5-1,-,TGCGCCAGCAGCTTGGCCAGGCTAGCGGGAGGTGCCGGGGAGCTGTTTTTT,CASSLARLAGGAGELFF
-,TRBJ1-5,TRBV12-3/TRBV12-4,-,TGTGCCAGCAGTTCCCAGACAGGTCAGCCCCAGCATTTT,CASSSQTGQPQHF
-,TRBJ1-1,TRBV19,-,TGTGCCAGTAGTATACAATCTAGGACTGAAGCTTTCTTT,CASSIQSRTEAFF
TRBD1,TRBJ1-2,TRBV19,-,TGTGCCACAACGGACAGGGAAGGGTACTATGGCTACACCTTC,CATTDREGYYGYTF
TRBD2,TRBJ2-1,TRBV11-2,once,TGTGCCAGCAGCTTTGCGGGAGGTTCCTACAATGAGCAGTTCTTC,CASSFAGGSYNEQFF
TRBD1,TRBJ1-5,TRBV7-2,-,TGTGCCAGCAGCTCACGGGACAGAGATCAGCCCCAGCATTTT,CASSSRDRDQPQHF
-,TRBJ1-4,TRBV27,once,TGTGCCAGCAGGGGGGGTAATGAAAAACTGTTTTTT,CASRGGNEKLFF
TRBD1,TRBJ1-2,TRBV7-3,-,TGTGCCAGCAGCTCGGGACAGAACTATGGCTACACCTTC,CASSSGQNYGYTF
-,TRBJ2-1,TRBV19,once,TGTGCCAGTAGTGCGGCAAGCTCCTACAATGAGCAGTTCTTC,CASSAASSYNEQFF
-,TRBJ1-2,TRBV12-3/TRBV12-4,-,TGTGCCAGCAGTCCACAGGGACATGGCTACACCTTC,CASSPQGHGYTF
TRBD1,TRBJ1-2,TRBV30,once,TGTGCCTGGACTCCGGACGTTACAGGGGCCCATGGCTACACCTTC,CAWTPDVTGAHGYTF
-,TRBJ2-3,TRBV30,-,TGTGCCTGGAGTGGGGGCACAGATACGCAGTATTTT,CAWSGGTDTQYF
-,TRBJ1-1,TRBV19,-,TGTGCCAGTACCATCCAGGGCTACACTGAAGCTTTCTTT,CASTIQGYTEAFF
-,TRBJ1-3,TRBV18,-,TGTGCCAGCCGAATCGGAAGTGTGGCTGGAAACACCATATATTTT,CASRIGSVAGNTIYF
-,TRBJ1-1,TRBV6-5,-,TGTGCCAGCAGCCTCCTCTCGGGGGGAGACACTGAAGCTTTCTTT,CASSLLSGGDTEAFF
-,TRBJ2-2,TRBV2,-,TGTGCCAGCAGTGTCGAGGGGATCGCGAACACCGGGGAGCTGTTTTTT,CASSVEGIANTGELFF
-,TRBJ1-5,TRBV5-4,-,TGTGCCAGCAGCTTGAGTCCCGGGCTGGATCAGCCCCAGCATTTT,CASSLSPGLDQPQHF
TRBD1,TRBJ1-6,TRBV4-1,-,TGCGCCAGCAGCCAAGCGAACCATGGGACAGGGCGTAATTCACCCCTCCACTTT,CASSQANHGTGRNSPLHF
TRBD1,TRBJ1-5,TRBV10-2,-,TGCGCCAGCACCGGGACAGGGGGCGGCAATCAGCCCCAGCATTTT,CASTGTGGGNQPQHF
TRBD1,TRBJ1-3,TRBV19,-,TGTGCCAGTAGTACTCCCTCCCCGGGACAGGGCAACACCATATATTTT,CASSTPSPGQGNTIYF
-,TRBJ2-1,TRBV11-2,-,TGTGCCAGCAGCTGGACCGCCAGGCTCAACAATGAGCAGTTCTTC,CASSWTARLNNEQFF
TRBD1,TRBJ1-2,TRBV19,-,TGTGCCAGTAGTTTCCAGGGGGACTATGGCTACACCTTC,CASSFQGDYGYTF
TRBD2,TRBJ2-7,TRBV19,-,TGTGCCAGTAGTATAGGTTCGGCTAGCGGGGACTACGAGCAGTACTTC,CASSIGSASGDYEQYF
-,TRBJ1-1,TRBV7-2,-,TGTGCCAGCAGCCCTAGACAGACAATGAACACTGAAGCTTTCTTT,CASSPRQTMNTEAFF
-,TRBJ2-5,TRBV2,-,TGTGCCAGCAGTGAAATCGGAGTCAGGGAGCAAGAGACCCAGTACTTC,CASSEIGVREQETQYF
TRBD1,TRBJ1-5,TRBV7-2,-,TGTGCCAGCAGCTTAGTGTGGACAGGGGATCAGCCCCAGCATTTT,CASSLVWTGDQPQHF
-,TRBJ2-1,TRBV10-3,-,TGTGCCATCAGAACGACGAACAATGAGCAGTTCTTC,CAIRTTNNEQFF
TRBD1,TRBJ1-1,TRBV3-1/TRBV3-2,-,TGTGCCAGCAGAGACAGGGGACTGAACACTGAAGCTTTCTTT,CASRDRGLNTEAFF
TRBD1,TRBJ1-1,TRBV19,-,TGTGCCAGTAGTTCCTATCGACAGGGTCCCACTGAAGCTTTCTTT,CASSSYRQGPTEAFF
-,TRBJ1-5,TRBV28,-,TGTGCCAGCAGTCTGCCCTTAAAGCCCCAGCATTTT,CASSLPLKPQHF
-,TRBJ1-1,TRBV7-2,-,TGTGCCAGCAGCTTAAGGTTCATGAACACTGAAGCTTTCTTT,CASSLRFMNTEAFF
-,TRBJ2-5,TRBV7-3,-,TGTGCCAGCAGCTTAATGGGGGTTTCGGGGGAGACCCAGTACTTC,CASSLMGVSGETQYF
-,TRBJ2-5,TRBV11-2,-,TGTGCCAGCAGCTTAGTGCGGGAAGAGACCCAGTACTTC,CASSLVREETQYF
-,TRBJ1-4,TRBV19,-,TGTGCCAGTAGAAGAGCAACTAATGAAAAACTGTTTTTT,CASRRATNEKLFF
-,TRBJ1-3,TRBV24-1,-,TGTGCCACCAGTGATTTGGAGGGCAACACCATATATTTT,CATSDLEGNTIYF
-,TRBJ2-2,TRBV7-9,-,TGTGCCAGCAGCTTCAGGGGGAGGGTCACCGGGGAGCTGTTTTTT,CASSFRGRVTGELFF
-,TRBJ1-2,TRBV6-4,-,TGTGCCAGCAGCGCCGGGCCCTATGGCTACACCTTC,CASSAGPYGYTF
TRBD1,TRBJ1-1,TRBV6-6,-,TGTGCCAGCAGGACGCCAGGACAGGCGAACACTGAAGCTTTCTTT,CASRTPGQANTEAFF
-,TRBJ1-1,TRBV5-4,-,TGTGCCAGCAGCCCAGGTGGGGGGCGGGACACTGAAGCTTTCTTT,CASSPGGGRDTEAFF
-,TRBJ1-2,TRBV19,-,TGTGCCAGTAGCCTACAAGAGAACTATGGCTACACCTTC,CASSLQENYGYTF
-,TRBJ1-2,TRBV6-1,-,TGTGCCAGCAGTGAACGGCAGGATAATAACTATGGCTACACCTTC,CASSERQDNNYGYTF
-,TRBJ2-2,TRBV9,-,TGTGCCAGCAGCGTGGACACCGGGGAGCTGTTTTTT,CASSVDTGELFF
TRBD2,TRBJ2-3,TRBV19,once,TGTGCCAGTAGTATAAACCCAGCGGGGGCCACAGATACGCAGTATTTT,CASSINPAGATDTQYF